This section outlines one T cell receptor beta chain sequence together with its context. What it binds is unknown. This record comes from a study of post-analysis software for immune sequencing data. Study-wide background: Relapsing-remitting, secondary progressive and progressive-relapsing multiple sclerosis were all included among the disease courses. Study-wide results and limits: Patients had higher frequencies than controls of roughly five TRBV segments, including TRBV5-6, TRBV5-1 and TRBV20-1. Clustering by F measure revealed strong co-clustering among samples prepared together in one batch.

Tagging with unique molecular identifiers was a feature of the TCR beta cDNA libraries. It was from about 0.94 to 9.7 million T cells that some 500,000 cDNA molecules came. A single record per CDR3 protein comes from TCRdb applying MiXCR to the PCR reads. The table shows 600,000 to 700,000 distinct CDR3 sequences, with 55% to 70% occurring only once. From germline, CDR1 is SGHRS and CDR2 YFSETQ. V was clipped by 1 base and J by 0 bases, with 17 bases between them. CDR3 length: 17 residues. This rearrangement joins TRBV5-1 to TRBJ2-7; D is perhaps TRBD2 (5 bases). This receptor was identified in a girl aged 2 to 9 with multiple sclerosis. The source material was blood. CDR3 sequence: CASSLYFAPGNSYEQYF. In nucleotides, the CDR3 is TGCGCCAGCAGCTTGTACTTCGCACCGGGAAACTCCTACGAGCAGTACTTC. Together with reference TRBV5-1 and TRBJ2-7, the CDR3 gives the full variable domain: KAGVTQTPRYLIKTRGQQVTLSCSPISGHRSVSWYQQTPGQGLQFLFEYFSETQRNKGNFPGRFSGRQFSNSRSEMNVSTLELGDSALYLCASSLYFAPGNSYEQYFGPGTRLTVT.